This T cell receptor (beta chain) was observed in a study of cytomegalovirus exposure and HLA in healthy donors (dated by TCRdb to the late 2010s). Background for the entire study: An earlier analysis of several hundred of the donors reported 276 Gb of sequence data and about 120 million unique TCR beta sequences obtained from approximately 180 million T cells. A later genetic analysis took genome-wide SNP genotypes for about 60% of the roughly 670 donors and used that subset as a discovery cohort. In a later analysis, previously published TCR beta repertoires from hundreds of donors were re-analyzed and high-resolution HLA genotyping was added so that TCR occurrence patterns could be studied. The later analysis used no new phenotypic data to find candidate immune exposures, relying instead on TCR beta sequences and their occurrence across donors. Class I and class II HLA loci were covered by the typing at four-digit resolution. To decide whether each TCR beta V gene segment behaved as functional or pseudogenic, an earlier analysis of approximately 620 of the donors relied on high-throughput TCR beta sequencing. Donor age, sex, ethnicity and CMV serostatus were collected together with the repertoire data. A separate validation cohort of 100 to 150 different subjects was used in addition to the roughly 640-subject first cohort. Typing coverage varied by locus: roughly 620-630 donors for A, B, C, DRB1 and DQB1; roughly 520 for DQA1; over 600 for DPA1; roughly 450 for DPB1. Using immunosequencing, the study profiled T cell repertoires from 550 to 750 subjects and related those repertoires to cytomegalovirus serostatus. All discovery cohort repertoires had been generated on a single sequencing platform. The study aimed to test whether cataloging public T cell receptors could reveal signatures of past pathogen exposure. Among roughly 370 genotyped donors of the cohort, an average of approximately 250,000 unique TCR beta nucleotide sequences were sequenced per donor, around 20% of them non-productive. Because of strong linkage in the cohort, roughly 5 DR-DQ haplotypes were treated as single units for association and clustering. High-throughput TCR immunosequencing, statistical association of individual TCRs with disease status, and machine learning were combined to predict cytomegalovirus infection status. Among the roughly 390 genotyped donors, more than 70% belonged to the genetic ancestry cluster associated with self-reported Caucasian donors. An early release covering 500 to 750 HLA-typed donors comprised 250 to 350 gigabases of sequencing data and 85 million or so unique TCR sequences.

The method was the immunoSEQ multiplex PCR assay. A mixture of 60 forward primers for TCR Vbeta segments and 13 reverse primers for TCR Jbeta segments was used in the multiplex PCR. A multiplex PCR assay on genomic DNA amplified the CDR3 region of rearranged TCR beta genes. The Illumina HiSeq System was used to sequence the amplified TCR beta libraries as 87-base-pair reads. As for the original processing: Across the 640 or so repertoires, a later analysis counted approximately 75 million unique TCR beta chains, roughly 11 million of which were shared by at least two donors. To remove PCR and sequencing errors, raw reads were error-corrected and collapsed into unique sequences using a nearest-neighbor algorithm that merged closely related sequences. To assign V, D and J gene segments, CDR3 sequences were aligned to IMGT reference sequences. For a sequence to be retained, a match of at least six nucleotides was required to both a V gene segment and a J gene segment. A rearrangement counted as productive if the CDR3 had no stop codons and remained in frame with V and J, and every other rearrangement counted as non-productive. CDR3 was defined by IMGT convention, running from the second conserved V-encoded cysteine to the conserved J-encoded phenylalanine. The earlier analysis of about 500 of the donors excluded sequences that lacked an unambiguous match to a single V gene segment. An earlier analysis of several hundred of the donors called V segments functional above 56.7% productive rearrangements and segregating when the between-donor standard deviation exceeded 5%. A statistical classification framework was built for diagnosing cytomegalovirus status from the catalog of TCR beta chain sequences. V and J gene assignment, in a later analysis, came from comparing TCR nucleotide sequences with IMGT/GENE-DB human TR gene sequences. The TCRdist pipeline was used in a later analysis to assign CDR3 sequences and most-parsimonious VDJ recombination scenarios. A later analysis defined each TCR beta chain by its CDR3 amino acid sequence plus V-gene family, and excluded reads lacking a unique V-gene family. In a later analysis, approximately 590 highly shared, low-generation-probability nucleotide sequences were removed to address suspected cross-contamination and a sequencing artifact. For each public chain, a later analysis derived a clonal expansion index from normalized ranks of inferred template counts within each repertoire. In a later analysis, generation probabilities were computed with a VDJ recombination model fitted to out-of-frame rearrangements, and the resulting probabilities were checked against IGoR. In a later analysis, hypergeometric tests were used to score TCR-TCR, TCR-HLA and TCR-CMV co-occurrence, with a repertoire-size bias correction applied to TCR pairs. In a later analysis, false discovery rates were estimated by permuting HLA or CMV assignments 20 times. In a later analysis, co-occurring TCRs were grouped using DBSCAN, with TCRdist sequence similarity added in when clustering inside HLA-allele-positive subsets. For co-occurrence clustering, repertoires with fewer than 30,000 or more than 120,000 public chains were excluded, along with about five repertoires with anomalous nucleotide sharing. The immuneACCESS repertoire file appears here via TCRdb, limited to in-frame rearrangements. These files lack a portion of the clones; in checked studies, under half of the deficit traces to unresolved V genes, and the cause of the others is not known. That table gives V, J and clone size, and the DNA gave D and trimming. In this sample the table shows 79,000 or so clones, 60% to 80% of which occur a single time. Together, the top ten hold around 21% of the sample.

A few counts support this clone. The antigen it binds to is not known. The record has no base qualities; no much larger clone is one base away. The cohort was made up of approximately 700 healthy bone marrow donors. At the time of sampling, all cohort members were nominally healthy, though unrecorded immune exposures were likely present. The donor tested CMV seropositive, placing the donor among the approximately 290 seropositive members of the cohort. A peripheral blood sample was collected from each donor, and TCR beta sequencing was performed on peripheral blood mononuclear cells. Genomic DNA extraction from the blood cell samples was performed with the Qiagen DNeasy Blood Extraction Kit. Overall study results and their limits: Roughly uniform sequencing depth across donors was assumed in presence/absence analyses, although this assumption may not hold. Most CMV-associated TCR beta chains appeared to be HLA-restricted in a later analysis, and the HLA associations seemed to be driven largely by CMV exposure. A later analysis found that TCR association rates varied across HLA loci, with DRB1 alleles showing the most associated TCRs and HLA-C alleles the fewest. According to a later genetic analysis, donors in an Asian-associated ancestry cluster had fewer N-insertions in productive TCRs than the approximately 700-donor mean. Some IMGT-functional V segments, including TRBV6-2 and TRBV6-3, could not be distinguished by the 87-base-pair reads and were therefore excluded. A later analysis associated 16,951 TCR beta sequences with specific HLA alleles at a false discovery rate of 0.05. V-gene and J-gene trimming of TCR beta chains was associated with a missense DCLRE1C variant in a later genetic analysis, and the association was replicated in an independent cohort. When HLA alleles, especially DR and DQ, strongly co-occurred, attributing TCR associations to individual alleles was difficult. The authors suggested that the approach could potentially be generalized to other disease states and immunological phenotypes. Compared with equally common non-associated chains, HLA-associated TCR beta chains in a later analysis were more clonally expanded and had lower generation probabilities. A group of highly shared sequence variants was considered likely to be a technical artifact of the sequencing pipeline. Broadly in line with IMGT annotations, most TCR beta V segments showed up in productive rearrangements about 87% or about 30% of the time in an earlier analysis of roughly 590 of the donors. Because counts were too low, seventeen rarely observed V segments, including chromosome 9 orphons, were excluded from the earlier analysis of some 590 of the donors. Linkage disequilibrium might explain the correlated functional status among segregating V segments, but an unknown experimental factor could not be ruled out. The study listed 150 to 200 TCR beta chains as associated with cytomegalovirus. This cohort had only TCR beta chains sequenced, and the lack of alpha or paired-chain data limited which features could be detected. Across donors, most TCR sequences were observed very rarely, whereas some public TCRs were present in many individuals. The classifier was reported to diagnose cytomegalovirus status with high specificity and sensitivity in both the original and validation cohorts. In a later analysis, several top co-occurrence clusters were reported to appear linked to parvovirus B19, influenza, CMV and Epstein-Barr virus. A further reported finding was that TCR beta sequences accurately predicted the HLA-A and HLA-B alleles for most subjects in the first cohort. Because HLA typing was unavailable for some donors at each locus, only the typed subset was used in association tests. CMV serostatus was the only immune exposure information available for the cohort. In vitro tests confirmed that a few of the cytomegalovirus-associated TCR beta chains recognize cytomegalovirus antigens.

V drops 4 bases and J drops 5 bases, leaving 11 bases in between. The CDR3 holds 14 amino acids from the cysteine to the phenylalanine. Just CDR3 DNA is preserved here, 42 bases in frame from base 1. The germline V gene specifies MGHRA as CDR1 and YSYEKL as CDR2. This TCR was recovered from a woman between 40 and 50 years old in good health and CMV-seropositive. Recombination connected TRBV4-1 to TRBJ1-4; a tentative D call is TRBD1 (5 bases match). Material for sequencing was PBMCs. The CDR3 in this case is CASSLQGLNEKLFF. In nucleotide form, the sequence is TGCGCCAGCAGCCTTCAGGGTTTGAATGAAAAACTGTTTTTT.